This T cell receptor beta chain was sequenced during a study of T cells in Graves' hyperthyroidism and ophthalmopathy. Study results and caveats: In simple terms, a model built on 13 V-J features told ophthalmopathy apart from stable hyperthyroidism.

This clonotype was found many times. What it recognizes is unknown. TCR beta CDR3 region amplification was performed from RNA transcripts. TCR CDR3 underwent first-round RT-PCR with the HTBI primer set. One entry per CDR3 protein, called by TCRdb with MiXCR from the multiplex PCR reads. The sample lists roughly 290,000 distinct CDR3 sequences, 13% occurring once. Sequencing input: blood. This TCR came from a woman aged 25 to 45 with Graves' hyperthyroidism that later progressed to Graves' ophthalmopathy.

The CDR3, as DNA: TGTGCCAGCAGTTATTTTGGGGGGCGCTCCCTCGCCGAAGCTTTCTTT. Encoded protein: CASSYFGGRSLAEAFF. The chain carries TRBV27 and TRBJ1-1, with D possibly being TRBD1 (6 bases). V lost 4 bases, J lost 8 bases, and 23 bases lay in between. The CDR3 contains 16 residues. CDR1 and CDR2 (germline): MNHEY, SMNVEV (reference sequence).